This passage covers 10 T cell receptor beta chains from one sample sequenced in a study of shared clonotypes between healthy human individuals (dated by TCRdb to about 2020). Libraries were constructed by the immunoSEQ multiplex PCR assay. The clones in this table, taken by TCRdb from immuneACCESS, are in-frame only. Not every clone is retained; where verified, under half of the shortfall comes from an unresolved V gene, and the cause of the rest is unknown. A total of 2 million to 2.5 million clones appear in this sample, approximately 96% of them only once. In total, the top ten clones hold roughly 0.13% of the sample. The sample comprised naive CD4+ T cells sorted from blood. The cell subset or site label on this specimen signifies: CD45RA+ positively selected. Every receptor here comes from a man aged 18 to 35 in good health.

The V call is TRBV7-2, the J call TRBJ2-3; maybe TRBD2 (6 bases). Trimming took off 1 base at V and 6 bases at J, with 17 bases between the two ends. The germline V gene encodes CDR1 SGHTA and CDR2 FQGNSA. The CDR3 covers 16 residues. The CDR3 is CASSLGISGGGDTQYF. CDR3 in DNA: TGTGCCAGCAGCTTAGGTATTAGCGGAGGTGGGGATACGCAGTATTTT.

This chain uses TRBV11-2 with TRBJ1-4; a weak D match, TRBD1 (5 bases). The CDR3 consists of 15 residues. V was trimmed by 5 bases and J by 3 bases, leaving 13 bases between them. The germline CDR1 and CDR2 sequences are SGHAT and FQNNGV. CDR3 DNA sequence: TGTGCCAGCAGCCCGGGACCTACGCCTAATGAAAAACTGTTTTTT. Its translation: CASSPGPTPNEKLFF.

The chain recombines TRBV7-8 with TRBJ1-1, with TRBD1 identical over 7 bases. Germline CDR1 is SGHVS and CDR2 is FQNEAQ. The CDR3 has 14 amino acids. V trimming: 4 bases; J trimming: 0 bases; junction bases outside the gene matches: 2. CDR3 sequence (DNA): TGTGCCAGCAGCTCGGGACAGATGAACACTGAAGCTTTCTTT. Its protein product is CASSSGQMNTEAFF.

The V call is TRBV5-1, the J call TRBJ1-1; D is uncertain. Trimming removed 4 bases at V and 0 bases at J, with 10 bases between. The CDR3 runs 14 residues. The germline V gene has CDR1 SGHRS and CDR2 YFSETQ. In nucleotides, the CDR3 is TGCGCCAGCAGCCCACTAACATTGAACACTGAAGCTTTCTTT. Its protein is CASSPLTLNTEAFF.

In DNA form, the CDR3 reads TGTGCCAGCAGCTCCATGAGGGGCTTCACAGATACGCAGTATTTT. This sequence encodes CASSSMRGFTDTQYF. The J gene is TRBJ2-3, the V gene TRBV27; TRBD1 or TRBD2 may be the D gene (5 bases each). Germline V gene data show CDR1 as MNHEY and CDR2 as SMNVEV (reference sequence). This CDR3 comprises 15 residues. V lost 6 bases, J lost 2 bases, and 15 bases lay in between.

This chain joins TRBV10-1 and TRBJ1-6; 10 positions agree with TRBD1. The CDR3 sequence is 14 residues long. Trimming removed 6 bases from V and 8 bases from J; junction bases left unmatched: 4. In germline, CDR1 is WNHNN, CDR2 SYGVQD (reference sequence). CDR3 DNA: TGCGCCAGCAGCCGGGACAGGGGATATTCACCCCTCCACTTT. Translated: CASSRDRGYSPLHF.

The V gene is TRBV19, the J gene TRBJ1-2; the match to TRBD1 covers 7 bases. Germline CDR1 is LNHDA and CDR2 is SQIVND (reference sequence). The ends lost 8 bases at V and 9 bases at J; junction bases unmatched: 18. The CDR3 length is 15 residues. The CDR3 loop is CASSYGTARGESYTF. The DNA of the CDR3 is TGTGCCAGTTCCTATGGGACAGCGAGAGGTGAGAGCTACACCTTC.

The CDR3 DNA reads as TGCGCCAGCAGCTTCACAGGGCTGGGATTCACCGGGGAGCTGTTTTTT. It specifies CASSFTGLGFTGELFF. This sequence joins TRBV5-1 and TRBJ2-2; D is possibly TRBD1 (6 bases). Germline CDR1 and CDR2: SGHRS and YFSETQ. This CDR3 region has 16 residues. The V gene lost 2 bases and the J gene lost 4 bases, with 15 bases spanning the gap.

A single count supports this clone. V and J are TRBV9 and TRBJ1-1; 8 positions match TRBD1. The CDR3 spans 17 residues. Germline loops: CDR1 SGDLS, CDR2 YYNGEE. V shed 0 bases, J shed 0 bases, and the junction held 7 bases outside the gene matches. This chain's CDR3 is CASSVGGQGGLNTEAFF. In DNA, the CDR3 is TGTGCCAGCAGCGTAGGAGGACAGGGCGGGTTGAACACTGAAGCTTTCTTT.

This rearrangement joins TRBV7-9 to TRBJ1-5; the D is unclear. Germline V CDR1 and CDR2: SEHNR, FQNEAQ (reference sequence). CDR3 size: 13 residues. V was clipped by 1 base and J by 4 bases, with 5 bases between them. The CDR3 region is CASSLGTNQPQHF. DNA of the CDR3: TGTGCCAGCAGCTTAGGTACGAATCAGCCCCAGCATTTT. Together with reference TRBV7-9 and TRBJ1-5, the CDR3 gives the full variable domain: DTGVSQNPRHKITKRGQNVTFRCDPISEHNRLYWYRQTLGQGPEFLTYFQNEAQLEKSRLLSDRFSAERPKGSFSTLEIQRTEQGDSAMYLCASSLGTNQPQHFGDGTRLSIL.